The clone carrying this T cell receptor (beta chain) appeared a few times. All patients were treatment-naive before thyroid surgery. This sample is drawn from a study of metastatic and nonmetastatic thyroid tumors. Trimming removed 3 bases from V and 3 bases from J; junction bases left unmatched: 5. CDR1 and CDR2 (germline): SGDLS, YYNGEE. The CDR3 spans 15 residues. TCRdb re-clonotyped the PCR reads through MiXCR. Of around 36,000 clones detected, 25% to 35% appear once; the ten largest clones hold 7.8%. This sequence originates from a female donor with papillary thyroid cancer or a benign thyroid nodule (not recorded which). Some clones in this sample may be carry-over from other donors' samples. This chain uses TRBV9 with TRBJ1-4, with 7 bases that match TRBD1. Sequenced material: blood. CDR3: CASSEQQGPNEKLFF. The CDR3 DNA follows: TGTGCCAGCAGCGAGCAACAGGGGCCTAATGAAAAACTGTTTTTT. Using reference TRBV9 and TRBJ1-4 for the parts outside the CDR3, the full variable domain is DSGVTQTPKHLITATGQRVTLRCSPRSGDLSVYWYQQSLDQGLQFLIQYYNGEERAKGNILERFSAQQFPDLHSELNLSSLELGDSALYFCASSEQQGPNEKLFFGSGTQLSVL.